One sample yielded the 27 T cell receptor beta chains listed below, sequenced in a study of CD8+CD57+ T cells in acquired aplastic anemia. Both TCR beta VDJ combination and CDR3 sequence profiling were carried out. Genomic DNA was the template for this profiling. Each CDR3 protein is one row after TCRdb ran MiXCR on the reads. This sample has a few hundred thousand distinct CDR3 sequences, with around a third found just once. Patients picked for sequencing had shown CD8+CD57+ cell expansion detected by flow cytometry. Sample: sorted CD4+, CD8+, or CD8+CD57+ T cells (not recorded which) from PBMCs. These receptors all stem from a human donor with aplastic anemia.

This clonotype was recorded at least ten times. The chain employs TRBV7-3 and TRBJ2-2, with D possibly being TRBD1 (5 bases). Germline V gene data show CDR1 as SGHTA and CDR2 as FQGTGA. V was clipped by 1 base and J by 4 bases, with 10 bases between them. This CDR3 is 15 amino acids long. CDR3 sequence: CASSLITGPTGELFF. In nucleotides, the CDR3 is TGTGCCAGCAGCTTAATCACAGGTCCCACCGGGGAGCTGTTTTTT. The complete variable domain, with remaining parts taken from reference TRBV7-3 and TRBJ2-2, reads GAGVSQTPSNKVTEKGKYVELRCDPISGHTALYWYRQSLGQGPEFLIYFQGTGAADDSGLPNDRFFAVRPEGSVSTLKIQRTERGDSAVYLCASSLITGPTGELFFGEGSRLTVL.

The chain uses TRBV24-1 and TRBJ1-1, with D unclear. Trimming left V 7 bases short and J 1 base short, with 9 bases between. The CDR3 is made up of 13 amino acids. Germline lookup yields CDR1 KGHDR and CDR2 SFDVKD. Written as DNA, the CDR3 is TGTGCCACCAGGAAGACAACGAACACTGAAGCTTTCTTT. It codes for CATRKTTNTEAFF.

This clonotype was picked up many times. The gene calls are TRBV19 and TRBJ2-7; tentatively, D is TRBD2 (6 bases). The V gene's germline CDR1 is LNHDA and CDR2 SQIVND (reference sequence). There are 13 residues in the CDR3. V was trimmed by 6 bases and J by 4 bases, leaving 13 bases between them. CDR3 sequence reads: CASSGGASYEQYF. CDR3 sequence (DNA): TGTGCCAGTAGCGGGGGAGCCTCGTACGAGCAGTACTTC.

About this clonotype itself: This may arise from a read error, as a much more abundant clone is one base away. The rearrangement uses TRBV12-3 or TRBV12-4 and TRBJ1-6, with D unclear. This CDR3 has 13 amino acids. DNA of the CDR3: TGTGCCAGCAGTTTAATGGGGAATTCACCCTTCCACTTT. Translated, it gives CASSLMGNSPFHF.

The chain carries TRBV24-1 and TRBJ2-5; D is possibly TRBD1 or TRBD2 (6 bases each). Trimming took 2 bases from V and 5 from J, leaving 20 bases between them. This CDR3 region has 17 residues. Germline CDR1 KGHDR, CDR2 SFDVKD. Here the CDR3 DNA reads TGTGCCACCAGTGATTCATATCCCGGGGGCCGCAGGGAGACCCAGTACTTC. This sequence encodes CATSDSYPGGRRETQYF.

This clonotype appeared a few times. Here the CDR3 omits its conserved ending phenylalanine or tryptophan, so a read error is the likely source. This rearrangement joins TRBV7-4 to TRBJ2-3, with 9 bases identical to TRBD2. Germline CDR1 is SGHVT and CDR2 is SQSDAQ. The CDR3 length is 16 residues. J gave up 2 bases and V 1 base, and 4 bases lay outside the gene matches. CDR3 amino acids: CASSLGAGGSTDTQYL. CDR3 nucleotide sequence: TGTGCCAGCAGCTTAGGAGCGGGGGGATCCACAGATACGCAGTATCTT.

J is TRBJ1-3 and V is TRBV7-6; D not resolved. V lost 5 bases and J 0 bases, leaving 11 bases between the germline ends. Per germline, CDR1 SGHVS and CDR2 FNYEAQ. This CDR3 is 15 amino acids long. CDR3 coding DNA: TGTGCCAGCAGCGCATCCGTAGTCTCTGGAAACACCATATATTTT. This encodes CASSASVVSGNTIYF.

This clonotype has at least ten counts. The chain has TRBV25-1 and TRBJ1-1; no clear D. Germline V gene sequence: CDR1 MGHDK, CDR2 SYGVNS. This CDR3 is built from 15 residues. V was shortened by 3 bases and J by 2 bases, with 13 bases between the two germline ends. The DNA of the CDR3 is TGTGCCAGCAGTGAGATGAAGGGCATAAACACTGAAGCTTTCTTT. This translates into CASSEMKGINTEAFF.

This chain's CDR3 is CASSLAGGSGANVLTF. In DNA form, the CDR3 reads TGTGCCAGCAGCTTAGCGGGGGGCTCTGGGGCCAACGTCCTGACTTTC. The rearrangement uses TRBV7-8 and TRBJ2-6; the D gene is possibly TRBD2 (6 bases). The CDR3 sequence is 16 residues long. The germline V gene has CDR1 SGHVS and CDR2 FQNEAQ. Trimming took 0 bases from V and 0 from J, leaving 6 bases between them.

The gene calls are TRBV7-2 and TRBJ2-5; 7 positions match TRBD2. Germline V gene sequence: CDR1 SGHTA, CDR2 FQGNSA. This CDR3 has 14 amino acids. Unmatched junction bases numbered 6, after V lost 5 bases and J lost 3 bases. The CDR3 loop is CASSQLGGEETQYF. Here the CDR3 DNA reads TGTGCCAGCAGCCAGCTTGGGGGGGAAGAGACCCAGTACTTC. Together with reference TRBV7-2 and TRBJ2-5, the CDR3 gives the full variable domain: GAGVSQSPSNKVTEKGKDVELRCDPISGHTALYWYRQSLGQGLEFLIYFQGNSAPDKSGLPSDRFSAERTGGSVSTLTIQRTQQEDSAVYLCASSQLGGEETQYFGPGTRLLVL.

The genes are TRBV9 and TRBJ2-5, with D uncertain. Per germline, CDR1 SGDLS and CDR2 YYNGEE. This CDR3 comprises 13 residues. The V and J ends lost 4 bases and 2 bases respectively, with 9 bases between them. CDR3 bases: TGTGCCAGCAGCCCGGACGGACAAGAGACCCAGTACTTC. Protein product: CASSPDGQETQYF.

The chain combines TRBV27 with TRBJ1-3, with 10 bases identical to TRBD1. The CDR3 runs 15 residues. V was clipped by 9 bases and J by 1 base; unmatched bases: 6. Germline values: CDR1 MNHEY, CDR2 SMNVEV (reference sequence). Here the CDR3 reads CASKTGGGSGNTIYF. DNA of the CDR3: TGTGCCAGTAAGACAGGGGGCGGATCTGGAAACACCATATATTTT.

There are a few counts of this clonotype. The chain employs TRBV9 and TRBJ1-1; 11 bases are shared with TRBD1. J was trimmed by 6 bases and V by 3 bases; bases with no gene match: 4. Germline loops: CDR1 SGDLS, CDR2 YYNGEE. There are 14 residues in the CDR3. CDR3 bases: TGTGCCAGCAGCGGGACAGGGGGCTATGCTGAAGCTTTCTTT. Amino acids: CASSGTGGYAEAFF.

A word on this clonotype: Since the CDR3 does not end with the conserved phenylalanine or tryptophan, this likely comes from a read error. The V gene is TRBV5-6, the J gene TRBJ2-5; D is unclear. This CDR3 has 15 amino acids. Germline lookup yields CDR1 SGHDT and CDR2 YYEEEE. V was clipped by 0 bases and J by 3 bases, with 12 bases between them. CDR3 sequence reads: CASSLVGRLEETQYL. CDR3 sequence (DNA): TGTGCCAGCAGCTTGGTGGGTCGGCTAGAAGAGACCCAGTACCTC.

The sample holds many counts of this clonotype. This chain connects TRBV10-3 to TRBJ2-1, with D tentatively TRBD2 (5 bases). V gave up 4 bases and J gave up 9 bases, with 10 bases separating them. Germline CDR1 reads ENHRY; CDR2 reads SYGVKD. The CDR3 consists of 12 residues. DNA for the CDR3: TGTGCCATCAGTGCTGGGAGCAGTGAGCAGTTCTTC. This translates into CAISAGSSEQFF.

Many counts were recorded for this clonotype. J is TRBJ1-3 and V is TRBV9; a possible D gene is TRBD1 (6 bases). V was shortened by 3 bases and J by 2 bases, with 9 bases between the two germline ends. The CDR3 extends over 14 amino acids. Germline values: CDR1 SGDLS, CDR2 YYNGEE. The CDR3 sequence is CASSATGTGNTIYF. The CDR3 nucleotides are TGTGCCAGCAGCGCGACAGGAACTGGAAACACCATATATTTT.

This chain connects TRBV30 to TRBJ2-7; tentative D call: TRBD2 (5 bases). V shed 6 bases and J shed 5 bases, with 11 bases lying between them. The CDR3 contains 11 residues. Germline V gene data show CDR1 as GTSNPN and CDR2 as SVGIG (reference sequence). CDR3 protein: CACKRENEQYF. Written as DNA, the CDR3 is TGTGCCTGCAAGAGGGAAAACGAGCAGTACTTC.

On this clonotype itself: A clone one base away is much larger, so this may be a read error. The rearrangement links TRBV20-1 to TRBJ1-6; D not resolved. Germline CDR1 and CDR2: DFQATT and SNEGSKA (reference sequence). This CDR3 region has 13 residues. The CDR3 DNA is TGCAGTGCTAGTTTCAATCCGGGCTCACCCCCCCACTTT. Its translation is CSASFNPGSPPHF.

This clonotype was recorded a few times. The chain employs TRBV12-3 or TRBV12-4 and TRBJ2-6; D may correspond to TRBD1 or TRBD2 (6 bases each). This CDR3 region has 19 residues. Trimming took off 7 bases at V and 2 bases at J, with 24 bases between the two ends. CDR3 nucleotide sequence: TGTGCCAGCACCCAACGTTTACGGTTGGGGGGCGCTGGGGCCAACGTCCTGACTTTC. This encodes CASTQRLRLGGAGANVLTF.

J is TRBJ1-3 and V is TRBV20-1; no definite D call. The germline V gene has CDR1 DFQATT and CDR2 SNEGSKA (reference sequence). The CDR3 spans 14 residues. V was clipped by 6 bases and J by 9 bases, with 21 bases between them. In DNA, the CDR3 is TGCAGTGCCAGCAGCCAAGTCATGGAGGGCACCATATATTTT. Amino acid sequence: CSASSQVMEGTIYF.

This clonotype was detected ten times or more. V and J are TRBV25-1 and TRBJ1-1; 8 bases are shared with TRBD1. The CDR3 loop spans 12 amino acids. Germline V gene data show CDR1 as MGHDK and CDR2 as SYGVNS. V lost 4 bases to trimming and J lost 11 bases; unmatched junction nucleotides: 6. The DNA for the CDR3 is TGTGCCAGCAGTGGGACAGGGTTTGGTGCTTTCTTT. Its protein product is CASSGTGFGAFF.

This clonotype showed up just a few times. V and J are TRBV12-3 or TRBV12-4 and TRBJ2-1; D not resolved. V was pared by 1 base and J by 3 bases, with 10 bases between. This CDR3 comprises 15 residues. As DNA, the CDR3 is TGTGCCAGCAGTTTAGTTCTGGGGAACTACAATGAGCAGTTCTTC. It encodes CASSLVLGNYNEQFF.

V gene TRBV5-1 combines with J gene TRBJ2-3; TRBD1 matches 7 bases. The CDR3 has 16 amino acids. After removal of 4 bases from V and 5 bases from J, the junction contained 13 bases not matched to a gene. Germline V gene lookup returns CDR1 SGHRS and CDR2 YFSETQ. CDR3 protein: CASSVASAGGGDTQYF. The CDR3, as DNA: TGCGCCAGCAGCGTGGCCTCGGCAGGGGGTGGAGATACGCAGTATTTT.

With regard to this clonotype: A much bigger clone sits one base away, suggesting this may be a read error. The gene calls are TRBV7-9 and TRBJ2-5; perhaps D is TRBD1 or TRBD2 (5 bases each). This CDR3 comprises 14 residues. CDR1 is SEHNR, CDR2 FQNEAQ, per germline (reference sequence). The CDR3 coding sequence is TGTGCCAGCAGCTTAGTCGGGGCACAAGAGACCCGGTACTTC. It is translated as CASSLVGAQETRYF.

This clonotype was counted ten times or more. The chain employs TRBV6-1 and TRBJ2-7; possible D gene TRBD1, 6 bases. CDR1 and CDR2 (germline): MNHNS, SASEGT. CDR3 length: 15 amino acids. V lost 6 bases to trimming and J lost 0 bases, with 15 bases between them. CDR3 loop: CASRLRGTSSYEQYF. CDR3 in DNA: TGTGCCAGCAGGTTGAGGGGGACCAGCTCCTACGAGCAGTACTTC.

The chain uses TRBV10-3 and TRBJ2-7; TRBD1 agrees at 7 bases. V gave up 3 bases and J gave up 4 bases; unmatched junction bases: 3. This CDR3 has 13 residues. Germline assignment: CDR1 ENHRY and CDR2 SYGVKD. The DNA of the CDR3 is TGTGCCATCAGTGACCAGACAGGGTACGAGCAGTACTTC. This sequence encodes CAISDQTGYEQYF.

This clonotype came up a few times. This chain links TRBV7-2 with TRBJ1-1; the D is unclear. Per the germline V gene, CDR1 is SGHTA and CDR2 is FQGNSA. V was trimmed by 0 bases and J by 0 bases, leaving 11 bases between them. The CDR3 covers 16 residues. The CDR3 sequence is CASSLAPPGMNTEAFF. The CDR3 DNA follows: TGTGCCAGCAGCTTAGCGCCCCCGGGGATGAACACTGAAGCTTTCTTT.